This passage covers 15 T cell receptor beta chains from one sample sequenced in a study of blood T cell repertoires in COVID-19. The method was immunoSEQ multiplex PCR; TCRdb's version includes in-frame clones alone and lacks a portion of them. The table records almost 95,000 clones, about 80% of them present only once. The sequencing sample was made of peripheral blood. These receptors were obtained from a man in his 60s with acute or convalescent COVID-19.

This clone was seen a single time. The CDR3 spells CASRQGGGNQPQHF. The CDR3 region has the DNA TGCGCCAGCAGACAGGGGGGCGGCAATCAGCCCCAGCATTTT. The chain has TRBV10-2 and TRBJ1-5; 8 bases are shared with TRBD1. Germline loops: CDR1 WSHSY, CDR2 SAAADI. V lost 6 bases, J lost 2 bases, and 3 bases stayed unmatched. This CDR3 contains 14 residues.

CDR3 amino acids: CSVGPGQPSSNEQFF. CDR3 sequence (DNA): TGCAGCGTTGGCCCGGGACAGCCGTCCAGCAATGAGCAGTTCTTC. The rearrangement uses TRBV29-1 and TRBJ2-1, with 7 bases matching TRBD1. Looked up from germline, CDR1 is SQVTM and CDR2 is ANQGSEA. Losses at the gene ends were 4 bases for V and 6 bases for J; bases not matched to a gene: 12. The CDR3 sequence is 15 residues long.

V usage is TRBV5-1 and J usage is TRBJ2-7; TRBD1 aligns across 9 bases. The CDR3 loop spans 14 amino acids. The germline V gene encodes CDR1 SGHRS and CDR2 YFSETQ. J gave up 4 bases and V 6 bases, and 8 bases lay outside the gene matches. The CDR3 DNA is TGCGCCAGCAATCGGGACAGGGACCGGTACGAGCAGTACTTC. This encodes CASNRDRDRYEQYF. The full variable domain, in which reference TRBV5-1 and TRBJ2-7 provide the parts outside the CDR3, is KAGVTQTPRYLIKTRGQQVTLSCSPISGHRSVSWYQQTPGQGLQFLFEYFSETQRNKGNFPGRFSGRQFSNSRSEMNVSTLELGDSALYLCASNRDRDRYEQYFGPGTRLTVT.

J is TRBJ2-3 and V is TRBV19, with 7 nucleotides matching TRBD1. Germline values: CDR1 LNHDA, CDR2 SQIVND (reference sequence). Trimming cost V 4 bases and J 3 bases; bases outside gene matches: 10. The CDR3 is 16 residues long. The CDR3 DNA sequence: TGTGCCAGTAGTACCCGGACAGGACCTTCGACAGATACGCAGTATTTT. Its translation is CASSTRTGPSTDTQYF.

The V and J genes are TRBV6-5 and TRBJ1-5; D is perhaps TRBD1 (6 bases). The CDR3 is made up of 13 amino acids. V lost 6 bases and J 0 bases, leaving 6 bases between the germline ends. Per the germline V gene, CDR1 is MNHEY and CDR2 is SVGAGI. The CDR3 spells CASRQGSNQPQHF. CDR3 bases: TGTGCCAGCAGACAGGGTAGCAATCAGCCCCAGCATTTT.

V is TRBV6-5 and J is TRBJ1-5; 9 bases line up with TRBD1. The CDR3 length is 14 residues. V was pared by 7 bases and J by 7 bases, with 8 bases of the junction left unmatched. Germline V CDR1 and CDR2: MNHEY, SVGAGI. CDR3 DNA: TGTGCCAGCATATCGGGGACAGGGCTCCAGCCCCAGCATTTT. This encodes CASISGTGLQPQHF.

This clone was counted between two and nine times. The CDR3 region has the DNA TGCGCCAGCAGCCAAGAAAGGCAGGGAGCTTTCTTT. Amino acids: CASSQERQGAFF. This chain links TRBV4-1 with TRBJ1-1; a weak D match, TRBD1 (5 bases). Looked up from germline, CDR1 is MGHRA and CDR2 is YSYEKL. Trimming left V 0 bases short and J 10 bases short, with 9 bases between. The CDR3 is 12 residues long.

The chain has TRBV24-1 and TRBJ1-1; possibly TRBD1 for D (5 bases). The V end lost 6 bases, the J end lost 8 bases, and 12 bases lay between the germline ends. Per germline, CDR1 KGHDR and CDR2 SFDVKD. The CDR3 consists of 12 residues. The CDR3 sequence is CATSSGGVEAFF. DNA of the CDR3: TGTGCCACCAGTTCCGGGGGGGTAGAAGCTTTCTTT.

The J gene is TRBJ2-1, the V gene TRBV7-2; no definite D call. The V end was cut by 3 bases, the J end by 2 bases, with 11 bases between. CDR1 and CDR2 from the germline V gene are SGHTA and FQGNSA. The CDR3 sequence is 15 residues long. CDR3: CASSFGGAAYNEQFF. The CDR3 DNA is TGTGCCAGCAGCTTTGGCGGCGCCGCCTACAATGAGCAGTTCTTC.

The chain uses TRBV6-2 or TRBV6-3 and TRBJ2-7; D is ambiguous. CDR1 is MNHEY, CDR2 SVGEGT, per germline. This CDR3 is built from 13 residues. V lost 6 bases, J lost 5 bases, and 14 bases lay in between. CDR3 bases: TGTGCCAGCAGGTACGACATCCTCAACGAGCAGTACTTC. Its protein product is CASRYDILNEQYF.

The rearrangement uses TRBV6-4 and TRBJ1-6; 8 bases fit TRBD1. The CDR3 runs to 14 residues. CDR1 is MRHNA, CDR2 SNTAGT, per germline. J was trimmed by 10 bases and V by 5 bases; bases with no gene match: 7. The CDR3: CASSPTGGGSPLHF. As DNA, the CDR3 is TGTGCCAGCAGTCCTACAGGGGGTGGGTCACCCCTCCACTTT.

The chain joins TRBV19 to TRBJ1-3, with TRBD1 identical over 7 bases. V shed 3 bases, J shed 0 bases, and the junction held 8 bases outside the gene matches. Germline V gives CDR1 LNHDA, CDR2 SQIVND (reference sequence). The length of the CDR3 is 17 residues. The CDR3 protein is CASSIRDSLFSGNTIYF. CDR3 coding DNA: TGTGCCAGTAGTATCCGGGACAGCTTATTCTCTGGAAACACCATATATTTT.

This clone was seen only a few times. The gene calls are TRBV10-3 and TRBJ2-7; TRBD1 aligns across 7 bases. Germline V gives CDR1 ENHRY, CDR2 SYGVKD. The V segment lost 8 bases and the J segment 5 bases; nucleotides outside the gene matches: 6. This CDR3 contains 12 residues. The CDR3 nucleotides are TGTGCCATCGCGCACACAGGGGACGAGCAGTACTTC. Protein sequence: CAIAHTGDEQYF.

In this sample, this clone turned up a few times. The chain links TRBV19 to TRBJ1-1, with D possibly TRBD1 on 5 matching bases. The CDR3 length is 14 residues. V was shortened by 3 bases and J by 1 base, with 9 bases between the two germline ends. From germline, CDR1 is LNHDA and CDR2 SQIVND (reference sequence). CDR3 residues: CASSIGRANTEAFF. The CDR3 DNA reads TGTGCCAGTAGTATTGGCAGGGCGAACACTGAAGCTTTCTTT.

The J gene is TRBJ2-5, the V gene TRBV20-1; 8 bases fit TRBD1. The CDR3 runs to 14 residues. Trimming at V came to 3 bases and at J to 3 bases, leaving 6 bases not matched to a gene. The V gene's germline CDR1 is DFQATT and CDR2 SNEGSKA (reference sequence). Written as DNA, the CDR3 is TGCAGTGCTAGTATCCCACAGGGGGAAGAGACCCAGTACTTC. Encoded protein: CSASIPQGEETQYF.